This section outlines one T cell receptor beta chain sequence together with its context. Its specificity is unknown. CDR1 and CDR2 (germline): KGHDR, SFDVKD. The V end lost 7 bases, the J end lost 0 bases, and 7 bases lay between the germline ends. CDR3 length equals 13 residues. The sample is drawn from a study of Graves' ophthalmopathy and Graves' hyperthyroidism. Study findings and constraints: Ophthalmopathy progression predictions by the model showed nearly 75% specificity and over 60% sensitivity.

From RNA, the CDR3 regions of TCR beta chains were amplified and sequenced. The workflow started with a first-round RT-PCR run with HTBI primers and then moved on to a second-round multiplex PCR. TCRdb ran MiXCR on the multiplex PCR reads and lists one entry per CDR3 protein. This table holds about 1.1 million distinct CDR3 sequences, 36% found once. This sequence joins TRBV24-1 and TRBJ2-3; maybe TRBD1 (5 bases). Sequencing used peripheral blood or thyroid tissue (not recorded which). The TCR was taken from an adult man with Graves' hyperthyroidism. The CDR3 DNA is TGTGCCACCAGAGGGGATAGCACAGATACGCAGTATTTT. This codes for CATRGDSTDTQYF.